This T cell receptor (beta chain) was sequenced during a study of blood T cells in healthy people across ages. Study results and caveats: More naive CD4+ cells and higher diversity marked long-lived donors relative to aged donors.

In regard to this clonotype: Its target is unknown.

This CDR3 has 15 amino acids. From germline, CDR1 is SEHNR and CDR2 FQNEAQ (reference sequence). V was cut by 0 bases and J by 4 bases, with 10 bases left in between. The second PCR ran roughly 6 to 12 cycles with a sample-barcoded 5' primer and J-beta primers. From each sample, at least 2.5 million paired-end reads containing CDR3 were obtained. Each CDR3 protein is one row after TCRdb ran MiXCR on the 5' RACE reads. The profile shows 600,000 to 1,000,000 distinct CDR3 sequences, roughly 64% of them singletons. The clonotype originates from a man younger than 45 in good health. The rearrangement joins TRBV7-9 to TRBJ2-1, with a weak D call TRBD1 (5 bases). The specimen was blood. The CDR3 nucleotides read TGTGCCAGCAGCTTAGCTCCCGACAGATACAATGAGCAGTTCTTC. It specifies CASSLAPDRYNEQFF.